The source of this T cell receptor (beta chain) is a study of regulatory T cells in long-lasting Graves disease. Study results and caveats: Persistent patients shared more public clonotypes (fewer than 3,000) than newly diagnosed patients (approximately 1,000). Lower TCR diversity characterized persistent Graves' patients relative to newly diagnosed patients. Favored usage of TRBV28, TRBJ1-2 and TRBJ2-5 was recorded in persistent disease.

The time point was: newly diagnosed GD, antithyroid drugs for less than 3 months. RNA from PBMCs was the source of the TCR library. Criteria from the American Thyroid Association guidelines were applied to diagnose Graves' disease. CDR3-region Arm-PCR and iRepertoire HTBI primers produced the TCR beta libraries. TCRdb re-called the multiplex PCR reads with MiXCR, one entry per CDR3 protein. The sample has about 400,000 distinct CDR3 sequences; 15% to 20% are singletons. This CDR3 region has 13 residues. Germline V lookup: CDR1 SGHTA, CDR2 FQGTGA. With 4 bases clipped from V and 7 bases from J, the junction kept 6 bases outside the gene matches. There are a few counts of this clonotype. Its antigen is currently unknown. The data also belong to a second study, concerning T cells in Graves' hyperthyroidism and ophthalmopathy.

The chain joins TRBV7-3 to TRBJ2-7, with TRBD1 matching over 8 bases. The sequencing used peripheral blood mononuclear cells (PBMCs), collected at new diagnosis, from a patient treated with antithyroid drugs. The origin of this receptor is a young woman with Graves disease. CDR3 nucleotide sequence: TGTGCCAGCAGCTACAGGGGGGCGGGGGAGCAGTACTTC. Translating gives CASSYRGAGEQYF. The variable domain in full, completed from reference TRBV7-3 and TRBJ2-7, reads GAGVSQTPSNKVTEKGKYVELRCDPISGHTALYWYRQSLGQGPEFLIYFQGTGAADDSGLPNDRFFAVRPEGSVSTLKIQRTERGDSAVYLCASSYRGAGEQYFGPGTRLTVT.